Listed below are T cell receptor beta chains from one sample, sequenced in a study of vaccination effects on CD4 cells after COVID-19. Their recognized antigens are unknown. The repertoire was sequenced with immunoSEQ multiplex PCR; TCRdb's copy has only in-frame clones and lacks some. The sample has about 28,000 clones, over 70% seen once. The material sequenced was CD4+ T cells from PBMCs cultured with HCoV-NL63 spike peptides, taken after COVID-19 vaccination. The receptors derive from a human donor who received a COVID-19 vaccine. Both conserved end residues are part of each CDR3. The D gene is left open where the match is weak. Clone size is not always given. Where it is, it says once, few, many or a class for expanded clones.

v_gene,j_gene,abundance,d_gene,CDR3aa,CDR3nt
TRBV24-1,TRBJ2-2,.,.,CATSDNRYTGELFF,TGTGCCACCAGTGATAACAGATACACCGGGGAGCTGTTTTTT
TRBV19,TRBJ2-4,.,.,CASSDPGVVKNIQYF,TGTGCCAGTAGTGACCCGGGGGTGGTCAAAAACATTCAGTACTTC
TRBV18,TRBJ2-5,.,TRBD1,CASSPGTEGETQYF,TGTGCCAGCTCGCCTGGGACAGAAGGGGAGACCCAGTACTTC
TRBV6-6,TRBJ1-5,.,.,CASSRSRQGFIQPQHF,TGTGCCAGCAGTCGATCCCGGCAGGGATTTATTCAGCCCCAGCATTTT
TRBV7-2,TRBJ2-1,.,.,CASSPGTTINEQFF,TGTGCCAGCAGCCCCGGGACCACAATTAATGAGCAGTTCTTC
TRBV7-7,TRBJ2-5,.,.,CASSLGRQVTQETQYF,TGTGCCAGCAGCTTAGGGCGACAGGTGACCCAAGAGACCCAGTACTTC
TRBV5-1,TRBJ1-1,.,TRBD1,CASSWHRDSGNTEAFF,TGCGCCAGCAGCTGGCACCGGGACAGTGGGAACACTGAAGCTTTCTTT
TRBV9,TRBJ2-3,.,TRBD2,CASGSDSGVASDTQYF,TGTGCCAGCGGAAGCGATAGCGGGGTAGCATCGGATACGCAGTATTTT
TRBV5-8,TRBJ1-1,.,.,CASSLSSNVNTEAFF,TGTGCCAGCAGCTTGAGCAGTAACGTGAACACTGAAGCTTTCTTT
TRBV3-1/TRBV3-2,TRBJ2-5,.,TRBD2,CASSQEAGEGTQYF,TGTGCCAGCAGCCAGGAAGCGGGGGAAGGGACCCAGTACTTC
TRBV7-2,TRBJ2-7,.,.,CASSSYGGYEQYF,TGTGCCAGCAGCTCCTACGGGGGCTACGAGCAGTACTTC
TRBV25-1,TRBJ1-6,few,.,CASSYTGSPLHF,TGTGCCAGCTCCTACACTGGGTCACCCCTCCACTTT
TRBV27,TRBJ1-3,.,.,CASSRKWGGQSRNTIYF,TGTGCCAGCAGCCGGAAGTGGGGGGGGCAATCCAGAAACACCATATATTTT
TRBV5-1,TRBJ2-4,.,TRBD1,CASSLRTGLAKNIQYF,TGCGCCAGCAGCTTACGGACAGGACTAGCCAAAAACATTCAGTACTTC
TRBV5-4,TRBJ1-2,few,TRBD1,CASSFKAGQVVVRYGYTF,TGTGCCAGCAGCTTTAAGGCGGGACAGGTCGTCGTCCGGTATGGCTACACCTTC
TRBV30,TRBJ2-6,.,TRBD1,CAQQGAFGANVLTF,TGTGCCCAACAGGGGGCGTTCGGGGCCAACGTCCTGACTTTC
TRBV15,TRBJ2-1,.,.,CATSRDRFGREGLYNEQFF,TGTGCCACCAGCAGAGATCGTTTCGGCAGGGAAGGATTATACAATGAGCAGTTCTTC
TRBV3-1/TRBV3-2,TRBJ2-5,.,TRBD2,CASSRAGGQETQYF,TGTGCCAGCAGCCGAGCGGGAGGACAAGAGACCCAGTACTTC